The clone carrying this T cell receptor (beta chain) was seen only a few times. Antigen unknown. The CDR3 extends over 14 amino acids. Looked up from germline, CDR1 is MDHEN and CDR2 is SYDVKM. The V end was cut by 6 bases, the J end by 0 bases, with 11 bases between. The authors ran a second PCR of about 7 to 11 cycles using a sample-barcoded 5' primer and a J-beta primer mix. TCRdb redid the calling of the 5' RACE reads with MiXCR, one entry per CDR3 protein. The sample carries about 1.7 million distinct CDR3 sequences, roughly 28% recorded once. This sample was taken from a study of blood T cells in healthy people across ages. Findings of the study overall: Older age went with lower TCR beta diversity per million T cells, in a roughly linear way.

Russia was home to the donors, healthy Caucasian individuals aged roughly 6 to 90. Collection of around 10 milliliters of peripheral blood was performed for each donor. There were at least 5 micrograms of total RNA extracted from every sample. The source of this sequence is a woman between 25 and 40 years old in good health. The specimen sequenced was blood. This rearrangement joins TRBV28 to TRBJ2-5; D gene uncertain. The CDR3 is CASRAPGYQETQYF. CDR3 DNA sequence: TGTGCCAGCAGGGCCCCGGGTTACCAAGAGACCCAGTACTTC.